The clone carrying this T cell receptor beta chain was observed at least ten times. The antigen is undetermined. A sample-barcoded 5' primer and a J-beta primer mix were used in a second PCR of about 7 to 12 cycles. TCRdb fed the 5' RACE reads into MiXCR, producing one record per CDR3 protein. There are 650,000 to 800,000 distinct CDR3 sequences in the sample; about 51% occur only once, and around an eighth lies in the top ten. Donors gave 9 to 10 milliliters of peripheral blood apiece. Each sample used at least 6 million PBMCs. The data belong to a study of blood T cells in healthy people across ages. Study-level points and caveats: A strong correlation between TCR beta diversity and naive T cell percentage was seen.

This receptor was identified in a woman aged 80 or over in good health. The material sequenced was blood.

The CDR3 nucleotides read TGCAGTGCTCGGCAGCGGGACAGGGACGAAAAACTGTTTTTT. Translated, it gives CSARQRDRDEKLFF. The chain employs TRBV20-1 and TRBJ1-4; 9 nucleotides match TRBD1. This CDR3 has 14 amino acids. Germline V gene data show CDR1 as DFQATT and CDR2 as SNEGSKA (reference sequence). J lost 8 bases, V lost 5 bases, and 9 bases had no gene match.